This TCR beta chain comes out of a study of cytomegalovirus exposure and HLA in healthy donors (dated by TCRdb to between 2016 and 2019). About the investigation overall: An earlier analysis of approximately 640 of the donors reported about 250 Gb of sequence data and around 120 million unique TCR beta sequences from about 200 million T cells. A later analysis re-analyzed previously published TCR beta repertoires from 550 to 700 donors and added high-resolution HLA genotyping to study TCR occurrence patterns. Donor age, sex, ethnicity and CMV serostatus were collected together with the repertoire data. Approximately 300 gigabases of sequencing data and tens of millions of unique TCR sequences were included in an early release covering about 700 HLA-typed donors. Roughly 5 DR-DQ haplotypes were handled as single units for association and clustering because linkage in the cohort was strong. Across around 400 genotyped donors of the cohort, an average of roughly 250,000 unique TCR beta nucleotide sequences per donor were sequenced, and roughly 20% of those sequences were non-productive. A separate validation cohort of 100 to 150 different subjects was used in addition to the approximately 670-subject first cohort. Both class I and class II loci were covered by HLA typing, at four-digit resolution. Typing coverage varied by locus: about 620-630 donors for A, B, C, DRB1 and DQB1; 522 for DQA1; 606 for DPA1; some 470 for DPB1. The study profiled the T cell repertoires of hundreds of subjects by immunosequencing and related them to cytomegalovirus serostatus. Every repertoire in the discovery cohort had been generated on one and the same sequencing platform. The study aimed to test whether cataloging public T cell receptors could reveal signatures of past pathogen exposure. The genetic ancestry cluster associated with self-reported Caucasian donors included 70% to 85% of the roughly 400 genotyped donors. In an earlier analysis of 587 of the donors, high-throughput TCR beta sequencing was used to judge whether each TCR beta V gene segment behaved as functional or pseudogenic. In a later genetic analysis, genome-wide SNP genotypes for about three fifths of the roughly 670 donors were used, and that subset was treated as a discovery cohort. High-throughput TCR immunosequencing, statistical association of individual TCRs with disease status, and machine learning were combined to predict cytomegalovirus infection status. In the later analysis, no new phenotypic data were used to find candidate immune exposures; instead, reliance was placed on TCR beta sequences and their occurrence across donors.

The cohort was made up of 500 to 850 healthy bone marrow donors. Cohort members were all nominally healthy when sampled, although unrecorded immune exposures were likely present. The donor was CMV seronegative and belonged to the group of over 350 seronegative cohort members. Each donor provided a peripheral blood sample, and peripheral blood mononuclear cells were used for TCR beta sequencing. Genomic DNA was extracted from the blood cell samples with the Qiagen DNeasy Blood Extraction Kit. Libraries were built with the immunoSEQ multiplex PCR assay. The multiplex PCR relied on a mix of 60 forward primers for TCR Vbeta segments and 13 reverse primers for TCR Jbeta segments. Amplification of the CDR3 region of rearranged TCR beta genes was performed with a multiplex PCR assay on genomic DNA. The Illumina HiSeq System was used to sequence the amplified TCR beta libraries as 87-base-pair reads. As for the original processing: In a later analysis, approximately 74 million unique TCR beta chains were counted across the roughly 670 repertoires, and roughly 11 million of these chains were shared by at least two donors. To remove PCR and sequencing errors, raw reads were error-corrected and collapsed into unique sequences using a nearest-neighbor algorithm that merged closely related sequences. Alignment of CDR3 sequences to IMGT reference sequences was used to assign V, D and J gene segments. For a sequence to be retained, at least a six-nucleotide match to both a V gene segment and a J gene segment was required. Rearrangements were called productive when the CDR3 lacked stop codons and stayed in frame with V and J; all others were non-productive. Following IMGT convention, CDR3 was defined as the stretch from the second conserved V-encoded cysteine to the conserved J-encoded phenylalanine. In an earlier analysis of around 600 of the donors, sequences lacking an unambiguous match to a single V gene segment were excluded. An earlier analysis of roughly 590 of the donors called V segments functional above 56.7% productive rearrangements and segregating when the between-donor standard deviation exceeded 5%. A statistical classification framework was developed to diagnose cytomegalovirus status using the catalog of TCR beta chain sequences. In a later analysis, V and J genes were assigned by comparing TCR nucleotide sequences against IMGT/GENE-DB human TR gene sequences. The TCRdist pipeline was used in a later analysis to assign CDR3 sequences and most-parsimonious VDJ recombination scenarios. In a later analysis, every TCR beta chain was defined by the combination of its CDR3 amino acid sequence and its V-gene family, and reads without a unique V-gene family were dropped. A later analysis removed 500 to 650 highly shared, low-generation-probability nucleotide sequences to deal with suspected cross-contamination and a sequencing artifact. In a later analysis, a clonal expansion index for each public chain was calculated from normalized within-repertoire ranks of inferred template counts. Generation probabilities in a later analysis came from a VDJ recombination model fitted to out-of-frame rearrangements, and those results were checked against IGoR. In a later analysis, TCR-TCR, TCR-HLA and TCR-CMV co-occurrence was scored with hypergeometric tests, and a repertoire-size bias correction was applied to TCR pairs. In a later analysis, false discovery rates were estimated by permuting HLA or CMV assignments 20 times. In a later analysis, co-occurring TCRs were grouped using DBSCAN, and TCRdist sequence similarity was added for clustering within HLA-allele-positive subsets. Co-occurrence clustering excluded repertoires with fewer than 30,000 or more than 120,000 public chains, plus five with anomalous nucleotide sharing. This immuneACCESS table, as held by TCRdb, lists in-frame sequences with V and J called but not all clones. Of the missing ones, under half trace to an unresolved V gene in checked studies; the others have no known cause. For V, J and clone size, that table is used; D and trimming come from the DNA. The sample table shows just over 150,000 clones, and approximately 86% are seen once. In total, the top ten clones hold over 1.5% of the sample.

About this clone: No cognate antigen has been identified for it. Base quality data are lacking; no much larger clone is found one base away.

Broader findings and caveats from the paper: Because counts were too low, seventeen rarely observed V segments, including chromosome 9 orphons, were excluded from the earlier analysis of about 500 of the donors. In a later analysis, TCR association rates were found to vary across HLA loci, with the most associated TCRs seen for DRB1 alleles and the fewest for HLA-C alleles. A further reported finding was that TCR beta sequences accurately predicted the HLA-A and HLA-B alleles for most subjects in the first cohort. In the study, around 150 TCR beta chains were listed as associated with cytomegalovirus. It was suggested by the authors that the approach could potentially be generalized to other disease states and immunological phenotypes. HLA typing was unavailable for some donors at each locus, so association tests used only the typed subset. The only immune exposure information available for the cohort was CMV serostatus. The presence/absence analyses assumed that sequencing depth was roughly uniform across donors, and that assumption may not be true. According to a later analysis, parvovirus B19, influenza, CMV and Epstein-Barr virus appeared linked to several top co-occurrence clusters. The classifier was reported to diagnose cytomegalovirus status with high specificity and sensitivity in both the original cohort and the validation cohort. This cohort had only TCR beta chains sequenced, and the lack of alpha or paired-chain data limited which features could be detected. A cluster of highly shared sequence variants was judged likely to be a technical artifact of the sequencing pipeline. A later analysis found that HLA-associated TCR beta chains were more clonally expanded and had lower generation probabilities than equally common non-associated chains. At a false discovery rate of 0.05, a later analysis linked 16,951 TCR beta sequences to specific HLA alleles. Strong co-occurrence of HLA alleles, especially DR and DQ, made assigning TCR associations to individual alleles difficult. A later analysis found that most CMV-associated TCR beta chains appeared HLA-restricted, with HLA associations seemingly driven largely by CMV exposure. In vitro tests confirmed that a few of the cytomegalovirus-associated TCR beta chains recognize cytomegalovirus antigens. In an earlier analysis of several hundred of the donors, most TCR beta V segments were observed in productive rearrangements about 90% or about 30% of the time, broadly matching IMGT annotations. Linkage disequilibrium might explain the correlated functional status among segregating V segments, but an unknown experimental factor could not be excluded. A later genetic analysis associated a missense DCLRE1C variant with V-gene and J-gene trimming of TCR beta chains, and an independent cohort replicated the association. Across donors, most TCR sequences were observed very rarely, whereas some public TCRs were present in many individuals. In a later genetic analysis, fewer N-insertions in productive TCRs were reported among donors in an Asian-associated ancestry cluster than the roughly 640-donor mean.

Sequencing input: PBMCs. The sequence was obtained from a woman under 30 in good health and CMV-seronegative.

The CDR3 amino acid sequence is: CASSPSPLAGNTDTQYF. The DNA sequence is TGCGCCAGCAGTCCTAGTCCTCTAGCGGGGAACACAGATACGCAGTATTTT. Recombination joined TRBV4-1 with TRBJ2-3; 9 central nucleotides agree with TRBD2. From its cysteine to its phenylalanine, the CDR3 spans 17 amino acids. The retained sequence is limited to the CDR3, 51 bases, with the frame set at the first base. From V the trimming removes 6 bases and from J it removes 2 bases, while the gene matches leave 12 bases of the junction unaccounted for. The germline V gene encodes CDR1 MGHRA and CDR2 YSYEKL.